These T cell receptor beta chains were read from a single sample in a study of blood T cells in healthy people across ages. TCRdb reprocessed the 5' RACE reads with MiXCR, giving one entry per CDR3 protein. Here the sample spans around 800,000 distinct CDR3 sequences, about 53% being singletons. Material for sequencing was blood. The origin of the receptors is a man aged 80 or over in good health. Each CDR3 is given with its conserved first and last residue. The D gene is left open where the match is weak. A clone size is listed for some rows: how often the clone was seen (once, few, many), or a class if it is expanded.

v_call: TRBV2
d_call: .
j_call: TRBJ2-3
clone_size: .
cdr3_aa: CASSNPRGRHRYAYF
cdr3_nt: TGTGCCAGCAGTAATCCTAGAGGGAGGCACAGATACGCGTATTTT

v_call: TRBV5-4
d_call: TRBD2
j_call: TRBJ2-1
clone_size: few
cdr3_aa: CASRLSGTPYNEQFF
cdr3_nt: TGTGCCAGCAGACTTAGCGGGACTCCCTACAATGAGCAGTTCTTC

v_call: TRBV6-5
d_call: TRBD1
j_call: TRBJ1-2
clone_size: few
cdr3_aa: CASSYWDRGLGCNYGYTF
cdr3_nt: TGTGCCAGCAGTTACTGGGACAGGGGGCTAGGATGCAACTATGGCTACACCTTC

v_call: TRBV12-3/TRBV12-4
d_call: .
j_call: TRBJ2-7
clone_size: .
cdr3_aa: CASSVEPRYEQYF
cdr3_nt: TGTGCCAGCAGTGTAGAACCACGATACGAGCAGTACTTC

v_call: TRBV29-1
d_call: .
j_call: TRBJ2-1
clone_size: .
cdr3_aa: CSVGRSGNEQFF
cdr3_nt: TGCAGCGTTGGGAGGAGCGGGAATGAGCAGTTCTTC

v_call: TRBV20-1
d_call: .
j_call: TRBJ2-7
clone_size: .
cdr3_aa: CSAIQGEYEQYF
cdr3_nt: TGCAGTGCTATACAGGGCGAGTACGAGCAGTACTTC

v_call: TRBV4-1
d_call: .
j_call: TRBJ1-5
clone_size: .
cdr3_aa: CASSHPGRGQNWNQPQHF
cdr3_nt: TGCGCCAGCAGCCACCCCGGTCGGGGGCAAAATTGGAATCAGCCCCAGCATTTT

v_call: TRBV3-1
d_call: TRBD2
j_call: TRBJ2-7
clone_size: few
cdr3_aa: CASSQGWASGTYEQYF
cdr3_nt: TGTGCCAGCAGCCAAGGGTGGGCTAGCGGGACCTACGAGCAGTACTTC

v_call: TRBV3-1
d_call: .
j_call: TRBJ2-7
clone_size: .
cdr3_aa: CASSQAPVEEQYF
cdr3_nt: TGTGCCAGCAGCCAAGCCCCGGTGGAGGAGCAGTACTTC

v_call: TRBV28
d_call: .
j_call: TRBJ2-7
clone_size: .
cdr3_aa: CATQQYFSYEQYF
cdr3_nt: TGTGCCACCCAACAGTACTTCTCCTACGAGCAGTACTTC

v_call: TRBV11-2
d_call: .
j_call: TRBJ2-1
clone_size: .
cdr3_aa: CASSPLVGWNEQFF
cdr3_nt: TGTGCCAGCAGCCCCCTTGTTGGTTGGAATGAGCAGTTCTTC

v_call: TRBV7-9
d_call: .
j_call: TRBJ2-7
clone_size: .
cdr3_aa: CASSTRPGSYEQYF
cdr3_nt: TGTGCCAGCAGCACCCGACCGGGCTCCTACGAGCAGTACTTC

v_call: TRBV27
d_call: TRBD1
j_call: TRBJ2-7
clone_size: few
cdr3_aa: CASSWRTGQGVWEQYF
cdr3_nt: TGTGCCAGCAGCTGGAGAACGGGACAGGGAGTATGGGAGCAGTACTTC

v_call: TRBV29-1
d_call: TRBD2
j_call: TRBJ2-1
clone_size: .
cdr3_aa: CSVSGGISYNEQFF
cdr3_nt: TGCAGCGTAAGCGGGGGGATCTCCTACAATGAGCAGTTCTTC

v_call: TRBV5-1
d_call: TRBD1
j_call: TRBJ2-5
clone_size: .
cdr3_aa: CASSGTGGTETQYF
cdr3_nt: TGCGCCAGCAGTGGGACAGGGGGGACTGAGACCCAGTACTTC

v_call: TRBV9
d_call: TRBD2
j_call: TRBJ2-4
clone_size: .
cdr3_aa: CASSASGDIQYF
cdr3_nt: TGTGCCAGCAGCGCTAGCGGCGACATTCAGTACTTC

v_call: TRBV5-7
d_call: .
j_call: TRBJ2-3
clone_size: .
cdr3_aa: CASSLVQGRADTQYF
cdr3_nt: TGTGCCAGCAGCTTGGTGCAGGGGAGGGCAGATACGCAGTATTTT

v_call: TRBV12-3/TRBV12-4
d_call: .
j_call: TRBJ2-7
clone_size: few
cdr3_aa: CASSPPGTTYEQYF
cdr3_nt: TGTGCCAGCAGCCCTCCGGGAACAACCTACGAGCAGTACTTC

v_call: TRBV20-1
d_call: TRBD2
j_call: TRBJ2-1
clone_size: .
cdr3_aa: CSASRTSGTNEQFF
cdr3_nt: TGCAGTGCTTCCCGGACTAGCGGGACCAATGAGCAGTTCTTC

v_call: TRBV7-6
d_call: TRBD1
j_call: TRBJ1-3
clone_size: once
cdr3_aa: CASSPDRVSGNTIYF
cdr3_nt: TGTGCCAGCAGCCCGGACAGGGTCTCTGGAAACACCATATATTTT

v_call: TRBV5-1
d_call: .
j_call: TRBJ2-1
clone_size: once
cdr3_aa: CASSRSGGTNEQFF
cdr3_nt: TGCGCCAGCAGCAGGAGTGGGGGGACGAATGAGCAGTTCTTC

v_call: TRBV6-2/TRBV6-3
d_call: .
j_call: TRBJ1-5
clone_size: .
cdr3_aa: CASSSTGGSRQPQHF
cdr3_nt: TGTGCCAGCAGCTCTACGGGGGGATCGAGGCAGCCCCAGCATTTT

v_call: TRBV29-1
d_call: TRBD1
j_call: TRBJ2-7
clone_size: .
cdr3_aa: CSVGVGTGVTYEQYF
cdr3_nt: TGCAGCGTAGGGGTGGGGACAGGGGTGACCTACGAGCAGTACTTC

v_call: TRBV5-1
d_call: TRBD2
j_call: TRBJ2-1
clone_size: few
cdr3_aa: CASSAGTMNNEQFF
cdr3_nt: TGCGCCAGCAGCGCCGGGACTATGAACAATGAGCAGTTCTTC

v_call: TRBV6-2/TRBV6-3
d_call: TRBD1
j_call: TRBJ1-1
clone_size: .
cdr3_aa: CASSYAITGVPVGSEAFF
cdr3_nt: TGTGCCAGCAGTTACGCTATAACAGGGGTCCCCGTGGGGTCTGAAGCTTTCTTT

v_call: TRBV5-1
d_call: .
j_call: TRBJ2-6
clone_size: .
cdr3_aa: CASSIALGANVLTF
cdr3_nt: TGCGCCAGCAGCATTGCACTTGGGGCCAACGTCCTGACTTTC

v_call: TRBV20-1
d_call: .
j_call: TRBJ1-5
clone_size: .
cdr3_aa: CSARRPGINQPQHF
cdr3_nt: TGCAGTGCTAGGCGGCCGGGCATCAATCAGCCCCAGCATTTT

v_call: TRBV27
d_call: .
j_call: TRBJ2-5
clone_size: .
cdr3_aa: CASSHRQQETQYF
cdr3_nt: TGTGCCAGCAGTCACCGCCAACAAGAGACCCAGTACTTC

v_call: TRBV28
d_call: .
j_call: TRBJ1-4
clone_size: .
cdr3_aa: CASSPPGGRSEKLFF
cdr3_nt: TGTGCCAGCAGTCCCCCGGGGGGGCGAAGTGAAAAACTGTTTTTT

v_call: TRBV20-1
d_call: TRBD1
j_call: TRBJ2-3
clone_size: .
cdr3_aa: CSARAFSGQGLTDTQYF
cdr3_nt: TGCAGTGCTAGAGCCTTTTCGGGACAGGGCCTCACAGATACGCAGTATTTT

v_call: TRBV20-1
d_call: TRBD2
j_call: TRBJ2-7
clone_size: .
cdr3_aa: CSARDGGGRGYEQYF
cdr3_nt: TGCAGTGCTAGAGATGGTGGCGGGAGGGGGTACGAGCAGTACTTC

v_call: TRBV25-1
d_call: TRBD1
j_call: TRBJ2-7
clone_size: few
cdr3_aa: CASSVTGTYEQYF
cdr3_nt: TGTGCCAGCTCAGTGACAGGGACCTACGAGCAGTACTTC

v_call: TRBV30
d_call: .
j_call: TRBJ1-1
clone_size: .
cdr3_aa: CAWSVQTDTEAFF
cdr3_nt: TGTGCCTGGAGTGTACAGACCGACACTGAAGCTTTCTTT

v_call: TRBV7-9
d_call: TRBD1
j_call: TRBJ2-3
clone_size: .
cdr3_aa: CASSSDEQGARRDTQYF
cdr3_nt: TGTGCCAGCAGCTCCGATGAACAGGGGGCGCGAAGGGATACGCAGTATTTT

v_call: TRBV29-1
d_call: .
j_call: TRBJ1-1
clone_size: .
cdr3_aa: CSVEGGGVTEAFF
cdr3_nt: TGCAGCGTTGAAGGCGGGGGTGTCACTGAAGCTTTCTTT

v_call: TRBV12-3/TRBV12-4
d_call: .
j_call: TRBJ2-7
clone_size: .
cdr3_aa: CASSLIIGGARYEQYF
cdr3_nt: TGTGCCAGCAGTTTAATCATAGGTGGGGCGCGGTACGAGCAGTACTTC

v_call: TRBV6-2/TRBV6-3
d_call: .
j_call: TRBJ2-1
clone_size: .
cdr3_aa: CASSYLLWGTYNEQFF
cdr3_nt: TGTGCCAGCAGTTACCTCCTATGGGGGACATACAATGAGCAGTTCTTC

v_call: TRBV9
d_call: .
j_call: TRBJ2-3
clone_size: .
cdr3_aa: CASSLGLVQYF
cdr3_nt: TGTGCCAGCAGCTTGGGGCTTGTGCAGTATTTT

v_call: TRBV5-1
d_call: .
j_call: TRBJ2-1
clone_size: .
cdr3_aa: CASREGLGNEQFF
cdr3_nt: TGCGCCAGCAGAGAGGGTCTGGGTAATGAGCAGTTCTTC

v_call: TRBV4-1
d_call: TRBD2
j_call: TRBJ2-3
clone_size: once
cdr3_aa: CASSHPLAAGAFRYAYF
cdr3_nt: TGCGCCAGCAGCCACCCCCTAGCGGCCGGAGCTTTCAGATACGCGTATTTT

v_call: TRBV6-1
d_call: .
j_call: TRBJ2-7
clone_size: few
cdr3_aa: CASTRGGNSYEQYF
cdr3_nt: TGTGCCAGCACTAGGGGGGGGAACTCCTACGAGCAGTACTTC

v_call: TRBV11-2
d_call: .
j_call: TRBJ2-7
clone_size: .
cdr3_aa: CASSRRDTYEQYF
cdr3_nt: TGTGCCAGCAGCCGCCGGGACACCTACGAGCAGTACTTC

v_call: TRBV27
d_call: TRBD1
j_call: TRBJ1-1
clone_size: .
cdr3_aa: CASRTGGGTNTEAFF
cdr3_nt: TGTGCCAGCAGAACAGGGGGCGGAACGAACACTGAAGCTTTCTTT

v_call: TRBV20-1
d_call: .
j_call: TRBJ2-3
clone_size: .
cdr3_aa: CSARDPRLADTQYF
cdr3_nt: TGCAGTGCTAGAGATCCTCGGCTGGCAGATACGCAGTATTTT

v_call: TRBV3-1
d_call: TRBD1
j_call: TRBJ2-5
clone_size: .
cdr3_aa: CASSQDGGEGQETQYF
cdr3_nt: TGTGCCAGCAGCCAAGATGGCGGTGAGGGACAGGAGACCCAGTACTTC

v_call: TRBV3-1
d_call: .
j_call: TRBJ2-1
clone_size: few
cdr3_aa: CASRLSTGRNEQFF
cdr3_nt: TGTGCCAGCAGACTTTCGACAGGGAGGAATGAGCAGTTCTTC

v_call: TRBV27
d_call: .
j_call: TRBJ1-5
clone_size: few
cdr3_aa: CAIGPGGRAQHF
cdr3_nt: TGTGCCATCGGGCCGGGCGGCCGAGCCCAGCATTTT

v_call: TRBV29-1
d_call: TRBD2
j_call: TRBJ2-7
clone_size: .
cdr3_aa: CSVEDEGSGSGNEQYF
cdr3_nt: TGCAGCGTTGAAGACGAGGGGAGCGGGAGTGGCAATGAGCAGTACTTC

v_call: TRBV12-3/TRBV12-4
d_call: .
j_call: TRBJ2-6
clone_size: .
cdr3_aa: CASTSGNRNPGANVLTF
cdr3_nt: TGTGCCAGCACCTCCGGGAACAGGAACCCTGGGGCCAACGTCCTGACTTTC

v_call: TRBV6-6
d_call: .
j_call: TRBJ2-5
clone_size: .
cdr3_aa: CASSLDTYQETQYF
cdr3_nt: TGTGCCAGCAGCCTAGACACGTACCAAGAGACCCAGTACTTC

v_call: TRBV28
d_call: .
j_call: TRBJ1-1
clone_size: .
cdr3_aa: CASSERNTEAFF
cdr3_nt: TGTGCCAGCAGTGAGCGGAACACTGAAGCTTTCTTT